Sequencing of this T cell receptor (beta chain) was carried out in a study of cytomegalovirus exposure and HLA in healthy donors. Findings of the study overall: Whilst most TCR sequences proved rare, a subset of public TCRs occurred across many donors.

Looked up from germline, CDR1 is GTSNPN and CDR2 is SVGIG (reference sequence). The CDR3 spans 13 residues. V was pared by 0 bases and J by 3 bases, with 8 bases between. Researchers ran the PCR with 60 Vbeta and 13 Jbeta primers. Profiled with immunoSEQ multiplex PCR; TCRdb holds only in-frame clones, not every one. The sample contains approximately 120,000 clones, about 81% of which appear only once. Note on this clone: Its specificity is not known.

The origin of this receptor is a woman aged 25-40 years in good health and CMV-seronegative. The V call is TRBV30, the J call TRBJ1-1, with unresolved D. The specimen sequenced was PBMCs. The CDR3 DNA reads as TGTGCCTGGAGTGTAGCGAAGGACACTGAAGCTTTCTTT. Protein sequence: CAWSVAKDTEAFF. Variable domain in full (rest from reference TRBV30 and TRBJ1-1): SQTIHQWPATLVQPVGSPLSLECTVEGTSNPNLYWYRQAAGRGLQLLFYSVGIGQISSEVPQNLSASRPQDRQFILSSKKLLLSDSGFYLCAWSVAKDTEAFFGQGTRLTVV.